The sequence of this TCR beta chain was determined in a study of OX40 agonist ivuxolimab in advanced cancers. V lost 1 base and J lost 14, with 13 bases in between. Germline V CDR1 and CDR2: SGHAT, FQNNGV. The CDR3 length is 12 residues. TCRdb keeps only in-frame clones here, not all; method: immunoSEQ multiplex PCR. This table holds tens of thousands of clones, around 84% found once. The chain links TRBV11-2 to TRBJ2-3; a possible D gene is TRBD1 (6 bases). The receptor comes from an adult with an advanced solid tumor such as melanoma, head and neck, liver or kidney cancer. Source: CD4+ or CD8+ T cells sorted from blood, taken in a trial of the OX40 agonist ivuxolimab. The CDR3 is CASSLVGQFSYF. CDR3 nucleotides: TGTGCCAGCAGCTTAGTAGGACAGTTCTCGTATTTT.